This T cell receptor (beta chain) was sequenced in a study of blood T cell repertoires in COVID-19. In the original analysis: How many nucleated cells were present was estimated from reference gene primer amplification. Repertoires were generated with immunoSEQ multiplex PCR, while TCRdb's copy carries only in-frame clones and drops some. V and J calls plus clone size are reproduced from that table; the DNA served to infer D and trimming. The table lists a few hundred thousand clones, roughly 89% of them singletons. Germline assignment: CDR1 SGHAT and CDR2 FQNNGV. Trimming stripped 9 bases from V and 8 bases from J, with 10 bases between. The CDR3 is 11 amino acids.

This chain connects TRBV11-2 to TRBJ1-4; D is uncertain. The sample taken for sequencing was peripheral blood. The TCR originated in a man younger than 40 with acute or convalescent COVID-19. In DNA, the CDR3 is TGTGCCAGTACCCACGGGGAAAAACTGTTTTTT. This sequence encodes CASTHGEKLFF.